A selection of T cell receptor beta chains follows, all from one sample in a study of beta chain features in type 1 diabetes. Using immunoSEQ multiplex PCR, the repertoire was profiled, and TCRdb retains in-frame clones only, with some absent. This sample has about 450,000 clones; roughly 11% occur once, and the top ten carry less than 0.06%. Input material: naive CD4+ T cells from blood. These receptors all stem from a young woman in good health. Both conserved end residues are part of each CDR3. The order of the fields is V gene, clone size, J gene, D gene, CDR3 DNA, CDR3 protein. The D gene is left open where the match is weak. Size is stated for part of the rows, as once, few or many counts, or as a class when the clone is expanded.

v_gene: TRBV15; abundance: -; j_gene: TRBJ2-7; d_gene: -; CDR3nt: TGTGCCACCAGCAGAGAAAGAATGGAGGGAAGTACCTACGAGCAGTACTTC; CDR3aa: CATSRERMEGSTYEQYF
v_gene: TRBV5-1; abundance: few; j_gene: TRBJ1-1; d_gene: -; CDR3nt: TGCGCCAGCAGCTTGAGGGACGGGGGCCGGACTGAAGCTTTCTTT; CDR3aa: CASSLRDGGRTEAFF
v_gene: TRBV7-9; abundance: few; j_gene: TRBJ1-2; d_gene: -; CDR3nt: TGTGCCAGCAGCTTAGAAAGACCGGATGGCTACACCTTC; CDR3aa: CASSLERPDGYTF
v_gene: TRBV30; abundance: -; j_gene: TRBJ2-1; d_gene: TRBD2; CDR3nt: TGTGCCTGGGATCCCGGTAGACTAGCGGGCTCCAGCTCCTACAATGAGCAGTTCTTC; CDR3aa: CAWDPGRLAGSSSYNEQFF
v_gene: TRBV2; abundance: -; j_gene: TRBJ1-4; d_gene: -; CDR3nt: TGTGCCAGCGACGAGGCAACTAATGAAAAACTGTTTTTT; CDR3aa: CASDEATNEKLFF
v_gene: TRBV14; abundance: -; j_gene: TRBJ1-1; d_gene: TRBD1; CDR3nt: TGTGCCAGCAGCCAACGACAGGGGCCGGGGACTGAAGCTTTCTTT; CDR3aa: CASSQRQGPGTEAFF
v_gene: TRBV7-3; abundance: few; j_gene: TRBJ2-1; d_gene: TRBD2; CDR3nt: TGTGCCAGCAGCTCCGCTAGCGGGAGCTCCTACAATGAGCAGTTCTTC; CDR3aa: CASSSASGSSYNEQFF
v_gene: TRBV7-8; abundance: -; j_gene: TRBJ2-1; d_gene: TRBD2; CDR3nt: TGTGCCAGCAGCTTATCTGCGGGAGGGGGCAATGAGCAGTTCTTC; CDR3aa: CASSLSAGGGNEQFF
v_gene: TRBV11-2; abundance: -; j_gene: TRBJ1-1; d_gene: -; CDR3nt: TGTGCCAGCAGCCTCGCCGGAGGGAACACTGAAGCTTTCTTT; CDR3aa: CASSLAGGNTEAFF
v_gene: TRBV7-2; abundance: -; j_gene: TRBJ1-6; d_gene: -; CDR3nt: TGTGCCAGCAGCTTAGGGAATTCACCCCTCCACTTT; CDR3aa: CASSLGNSPLHF
v_gene: TRBV18; abundance: few; j_gene: TRBJ1-4; d_gene: -; CDR3nt: TGTGCCAGCTCACCAAGGAGTACGGTTAATGAAAAACTGTTTTTT; CDR3aa: CASSPRSTVNEKLFF
v_gene: TRBV7-7; abundance: few; j_gene: TRBJ2-7; d_gene: -; CDR3nt: TGTGCTAGCAGCCCGTACCAGGGGTACGAGCAGTACTTC; CDR3aa: CASSPYQGYEQYF
v_gene: TRBV7-9; abundance: -; j_gene: TRBJ2-2; d_gene: TRBD1; CDR3nt: TGTGCCAGCAGCGATCGACAGGGGGCCGACACCGGGGAGCTGTTTTTT; CDR3aa: CASSDRQGADTGELFF
v_gene: TRBV7-9; abundance: -; j_gene: TRBJ2-2; d_gene: -; CDR3nt: TGTGCCAGCAGCTTACGGGGGGCCAACACCGGGGAGCTGTTTTTT; CDR3aa: CASSLRGANTGELFF
v_gene: TRBV11-3; abundance: -; j_gene: TRBJ2-3; d_gene: -; CDR3nt: TGTGCCAGCAGCTTAGGGGGACGGAGCACAGATACGCAGTATTTT; CDR3aa: CASSLGGRSTDTQYF
v_gene: TRBV5-1; abundance: few; j_gene: TRBJ1-4; d_gene: -; CDR3nt: TGCGCCAGCAGCCACTTCTCGGGACCGGTTCCCGAAAAACTGTTTTTT; CDR3aa: CASSHFSGPVPEKLFF
v_gene: TRBV27; abundance: -; j_gene: TRBJ1-5; d_gene: -; CDR3nt: TGTGCCAGCAGTCCCAGGTGGAGCAATCAGCCCCAGCATTTT; CDR3aa: CASSPRWSNQPQHF
v_gene: TRBV4-1; abundance: -; j_gene: TRBJ2-5; d_gene: TRBD1; CDR3nt: TGCGCCAGCAGCCAAAAAGGGGACAGGATCGAGACCCAGTACTTC; CDR3aa: CASSQKGDRIETQYF
v_gene: TRBV5-6; abundance: few; j_gene: TRBJ2-5; d_gene: -; CDR3nt: TGTGCCAGCAGCTTGTGGCAACCGGGGACATGGGAGACCCAGTACTTC; CDR3aa: CASSLWQPGTWETQYF
v_gene: TRBV4-2; abundance: -; j_gene: TRBJ2-6; d_gene: TRBD2; CDR3nt: TGTGCCAGCTCAACTAGCGGGGGGAACGCTGGGGCCAACGTCCTGACTTTC; CDR3aa: CASSTSGGNAGANVLTF
v_gene: TRBV28; abundance: -; j_gene: TRBJ2-2; d_gene: -; CDR3nt: TGTGCCAGCAGCCCTATGCGGGCCTTATCCACCGGGGAGCTGTTTTTT; CDR3aa: CASSPMRALSTGELFF
v_gene: TRBV29-1; abundance: -; j_gene: TRBJ2-1; d_gene: -; CDR3nt: TGCAGCGTTGAAATGCCGTGGGACACTCAGTTCTTC; CDR3aa: CSVEMPWDTQFF
v_gene: TRBV25-1; abundance: -; j_gene: TRBJ2-2; d_gene: TRBD1; CDR3nt: TGTGCCAGCAGTGAGGGGACAGGGGGTCCCGGGGAGCTGTTTTTT; CDR3aa: CASSEGTGGPGELFF
v_gene: TRBV15; abundance: few; j_gene: TRBJ1-4; d_gene: -; CDR3nt: TGTGCCACCAGCAGAGATCTAGGGATTATAGGAAAACTGTTTTTT; CDR3aa: CATSRDLGIIGKLFF
v_gene: TRBV4-2; abundance: -; j_gene: TRBJ2-2; d_gene: -; CDR3nt: TGTGCCAGCAGCCAAGTGAAGGGCGCCGGGGAGCTGTTTTTT; CDR3aa: CASSQVKGAGELFF
v_gene: TRBV7-2; abundance: -; j_gene: TRBJ2-6; d_gene: -; CDR3nt: TGTGCCAGCAGCTTAAGGGGACAAGTAAGCTCTGGGGCCAACGTCCTGACTTTC; CDR3aa: CASSLRGQVSSGANVLTF
v_gene: TRBV7-9; abundance: -; j_gene: TRBJ2-3; d_gene: TRBD1; CDR3nt: TGTGCCAGCAGCCCTGGGACAGGGGGAAGCACAGATACGCAGTATTTT; CDR3aa: CASSPGTGGSTDTQYF
v_gene: TRBV12-5; abundance: few; j_gene: TRBJ2-2; d_gene: -; CDR3nt: TGTGCTAGTAGTTCAGTCCCGAACACCGGGGAGCTGTTTTTT; CDR3aa: CASSSVPNTGELFF
v_gene: TRBV5-1; abundance: few; j_gene: TRBJ1-2; d_gene: -; CDR3nt: TGCGCCAGCAGCGAACAGGGAACCTATGGCTACACCTTC; CDR3aa: CASSEQGTYGYTF
v_gene: TRBV6-5; abundance: -; j_gene: TRBJ2-5; d_gene: TRBD2; CDR3nt: TGTGCCAGCAGAGAGGATAGCGGGAGTGGAGAGACCCAGTACTTC; CDR3aa: CASREDSGSGETQYF
v_gene: TRBV18; abundance: few; j_gene: TRBJ1-1; d_gene: TRBD1; CDR3nt: TGTGCCAGCTCTCCGGACAGGAAGGTCACTGAAGCTTTCTTT; CDR3aa: CASSPDRKVTEAFF
v_gene: TRBV30; abundance: many; j_gene: TRBJ2-1; d_gene: TRBD2; CDR3nt: TGTGCCCGGGGAGGGCCGAATGAGCAGTTCTTC; CDR3aa: CARGGPNEQFF
v_gene: TRBV29-1; abundance: few; j_gene: TRBJ2-5; d_gene: -; CDR3nt: TGCAGCGTGAGCGAGGGGGAGACCCAGTACTTC; CDR3aa: CSVSEGETQYF
v_gene: TRBV9; abundance: -; j_gene: TRBJ2-4; d_gene: -; CDR3nt: TGTGCCAGCAGCGTAGACCACCGGGAACCAGGAATTGGGAACATTCAGTACTTC; CDR3aa: CASSVDHREPGIGNIQYF
v_gene: TRBV7-2; abundance: few; j_gene: TRBJ1-1; d_gene: -; CDR3nt: TGTGCCAGCAGCCCATACACTGAAGCTTTCTTT; CDR3aa: CASSPYTEAFF
v_gene: TRBV5-1; abundance: many; j_gene: TRBJ2-1; d_gene: -; CDR3nt: TGCGCCAGCAGCTTGGTGGCGCCAACCGATGAGCAGTTCTTC; CDR3aa: CASSLVAPTDEQFF
v_gene: TRBV27; abundance: -; j_gene: TRBJ1-1; d_gene: TRBD1; CDR3nt: TGTGCCAGCAGTCCCCGCAGGGGGCCTAGTGAAGCTTTCTTT; CDR3aa: CASSPRRGPSEAFF
v_gene: TRBV7-2; abundance: few; j_gene: TRBJ1-1; d_gene: TRBD1; CDR3nt: TGTGCCAGCGACGAAGGACAGGCGGCGTTCTTT; CDR3aa: CASDEGQAAFF
v_gene: TRBV2; abundance: few; j_gene: TRBJ2-6; d_gene: -; CDR3nt: TGTGCCAGCAGTGACGAGAGGGCTGGGGCCAACGTCCTGACTTTC; CDR3aa: CASSDERAGANVLTF
v_gene: TRBV9; abundance: -; j_gene: TRBJ2-1; d_gene: -; CDR3nt: TGTGCCAGCAGCTTGCGTCAGGAGGGCGCGATTAAGTTCTTC; CDR3aa: CASSLRQEGAIKFF
v_gene: TRBV19; abundance: few; j_gene: TRBJ2-1; d_gene: TRBD1; CDR3nt: TGTGCCAGTAGCCTACGACAGGGGAGGAATGAGCAGTTCTTC; CDR3aa: CASSLRQGRNEQFF
v_gene: TRBV7-9; abundance: few; j_gene: TRBJ2-3; d_gene: TRBD2; CDR3nt: TGTGCCAGCAGCTTAGCGCCATGGAGGACTAGCGGGGTCGATACGCAGTATTTT; CDR3aa: CASSLAPWRTSGVDTQYF
v_gene: TRBV30; abundance: many; j_gene: TRBJ2-1; d_gene: -; CDR3nt: TGTGCCTGGAGCAGGGCACTGGGCAATGAGCAGTTCTTC; CDR3aa: CAWSRALGNEQFF
v_gene: TRBV29-1; abundance: -; j_gene: TRBJ2-1; d_gene: TRBD2; CDR3nt: TGCAGCGTTGAAGGTATAACGAAGACCTCTAGCGGGAGAATTGGTGAGCAGTTCTTC; CDR3aa: CSVEGITKTSSGRIGEQFF
v_gene: TRBV11-2; abundance: few; j_gene: TRBJ2-3; d_gene: -; CDR3nt: TGTGCCAGCAGCCCAGGGGTTTATAGCACAGATACGCAGTATTTT; CDR3aa: CASSPGVYSTDTQYF
v_gene: TRBV5-4; abundance: -; j_gene: TRBJ1-1; d_gene: -; CDR3nt: TGTGCCAGCAGCCCCGCAGGTGCGAACACTGAAGCTTTCTTT; CDR3aa: CASSPAGANTEAFF
v_gene: TRBV25-1; abundance: many; j_gene: TRBJ2-6; d_gene: -; CDR3nt: TGTGCCAGCATGACAGCTGGGGCCAACGTCCTGACTTTC; CDR3aa: CASMTAGANVLTF
v_gene: TRBV7-9; abundance: -; j_gene: TRBJ1-2; d_gene: -; CDR3nt: TGTGCCAGCAGCCCGGATATAGGGGGCTACACCTTC; CDR3aa: CASSPDIGGYTF
v_gene: TRBV15; abundance: many; j_gene: TRBJ2-1; d_gene: -; CDR3nt: TGTGCCACCAGCAGAGACAGGGATCCGCAGTTCTTC; CDR3aa: CATSRDRDPQFF
v_gene: TRBV7-2; abundance: -; j_gene: TRBJ2-3; d_gene: -; CDR3nt: TGTGCCAGCAGCTTATTTACAGATACGCAGTATTTT; CDR3aa: CASSLFTDTQYF
v_gene: TRBV4-3; abundance: few; j_gene: TRBJ2-4; d_gene: -; CDR3nt: TGCGCCAGCAGCCAAGGGAGAGGGCAGGGCCAAAACATTCAGTACTTC; CDR3aa: CASSQGRGQGQNIQYF
v_gene: TRBV4-3; abundance: -; j_gene: TRBJ2-1; d_gene: -; CDR3nt: TGCGCCAGCAGCCAAGATTTCGGCGGGATATACAATGAGCAGTTCTTC; CDR3aa: CASSQDFGGIYNEQFF
v_gene: TRBV7-7; abundance: few; j_gene: TRBJ2-7; d_gene: -; CDR3nt: TGTGCTAGCAGCTTAGGATATCCTGGCTACGAGCAGTACTTC; CDR3aa: CASSLGYPGYEQYF
v_gene: TRBV4-3; abundance: -; j_gene: TRBJ2-3; d_gene: TRBD2; CDR3nt: TGCGCCAGCAGCTGGCGGGGGGTAAGCACAGATACGCAGTATTTT; CDR3aa: CASSWRGVSTDTQYF
v_gene: TRBV7-9; abundance: -; j_gene: TRBJ2-3; d_gene: -; CDR3nt: TGTGCCAGCAGCCGCGGGACTTCCTCTAGCACAGATACGCAGTATTTT; CDR3aa: CASSRGTSSSTDTQYF
v_gene: TRBV29-1; abundance: few; j_gene: TRBJ1-5; d_gene: -; CDR3nt: TGCAGCGTGGGATCAAGCAATCAGCCCCAGCATTTT; CDR3aa: CSVGSSNQPQHF